This T cell receptor beta chain is from a study of monozygotic twins with inflammatory bowel disease. Broader study findings: No detectable difference in repertoire similarity separated concordant from discordant twins, possibly as a result of limited power. Patient-specific immunosuppressive treatments may have made repertoires more variable. Support for any single strong IBD-associated signal or clonotype was not found.

Turning to this clonotype: As yet, its antigen is unknown.

Eight distinct reactions (per sample) were used to make the cDNA. TCRdb reprocessed the 5' RACE reads; each CDR3 protein has one entry and no DNA is given. The sample data list about 380,000 distinct CDR3 sequences. From germline, CDR1 is DFQATT and CDR2 SNEGSKA (reference sequence). The CDR3 has 17 residues. Sequencing was performed on blood. The sequence derives from a human donor with ulcerative colitis or Crohn's disease, or a healthy co-twin of an affected twin (not recorded which). The gene calls are TRBV20-1 and TRBJ2-3; the D call from TCRdb, TRBD2, cannot be confirmed without DNA. CDR3 protein: CSARWAHRASRLSPQYF.